A single sample is the source of the 8 T cell receptor beta chains below, sequenced in a study of T-cell reconstitution after alpha-beta-depleted transplantation in children. Unique molecular identifiers were used to barcode this TCRbeta library. TCRdb called the PCR reads again in MiXCR, with one record for every CDR3 protein. Of hundreds of thousands of distinct CDR3 sequences listed, about a tenth are singletons. The material sequenced was PBMCs, taken before TCRalphabeta/CD19-depleted stem cell transplant. The receptors derive from a child younger than two with acute myeloid leukemia, due to receive a stem cell transplant.

This clonotype was observed many times. The genes are TRBV7-9 and TRBJ2-5; a possible D gene is TRBD1 (5 bases). The CDR3 contains 12 residues. Germline V gives CDR1 SEHNR, CDR2 FQNEAQ (reference sequence). Between the trimmed V and J ends, which lost 5 bases and 3 bases, there was a span of 7 bases. The CDR3 is CASSETEETQYF. The CDR3 DNA reads as TGTGCCAGCAGCGAGACAGAAGAGACCCAGTACTTC.

As concerns this clonotype: Being one base from a much bigger clone, this may be a read error. The CDR3 ends on some other residue instead of the conserved phenylalanine or tryptophan, so this is likely a read error. This chain uses TRBV29-1 with TRBJ1-2; TRBD1 matches 7 bases. The ends lost 7 bases at V and 0 bases at J; junction bases unmatched: 5. Germline V gene sequence: CDR1 SQVTM, CDR2 ANQGSEA. The CDR3 loop spans 13 amino acids. In DNA form, the CDR3 reads TGCAGCGCCCGGACAGGCACTAACTATGGCTACACCCTC. Translated: CSARTGTNYGYTL.

This clonotype has at least ten counts. This chain uses TRBV20-1 with TRBJ2-1, with 9 bases aligning to TRBD2. Germline V gene data show CDR1 as DFQATT and CDR2 as SNEGSKA (reference sequence). The V gene end was trimmed by 4 bases and the J gene end by 8 bases; junction bases not matched to a gene: 24. CDR3 length: 19 amino acids. CDR3 amino acids: CSATALFPSGKINLDEQFF. The CDR3 DNA is TGCAGTGCTACCGCTCTATTTCCTAGCGGGAAAATTAATTTAGATGAGCAGTTCTTC.

The count of this clonotype is one. This chain uses TRBV29-1 with TRBJ2-7; D may correspond to TRBD1 or TRBD2 (5 bases each). Germline loops: CDR1 SQVTM, CDR2 ANQGSEA. The CDR3 is 12 amino acids. V was trimmed by 7 bases and J by 0 bases, leaving 10 bases between them. The CDR3 sequence: CSAGTDSYEQYF. CDR3 nucleotides: TGCAGCGCCGGGACGGACTCCTACGAGCAGTACTTC.

The V gene is TRBV11-2, the J gene TRBJ2-3; D possibly uses TRBD1 or TRBD2 (5 bases each). V was cut by 11 bases and J by 0 bases, with 15 bases left in between. Per the germline V gene, CDR1 is SGHAT and CDR2 is FQNNGV. The CDR3 runs to 14 residues. The CDR3 DNA follows: TGTGCCGGTAGCTTAGGGACGAGCACAGATACGCAGTATTTT. It codes for CAGSLGTSTDTQYF. Supplemented by reference TRBV11-2 and TRBJ2-3, the full variable domain reads EAGVAQSPRYKIIEKRQSVAFWCNPISGHATLYWYQQILGQGPKLLIQFQNNGVVDDSQLPKDRFSAERLKGVDSTLKIQPAKLEDSAVYLCAGSLGTSTDTQYFGPGTRLTVL.

This clonotype was seen at least ten times. The chain uses TRBV24-1 and TRBJ1-1; TRBD1 matches 8 bases. The J segment lost 10 bases and the V segment lost 4 bases, leaving 4 bases of the junction unmatched. There are 12 residues in the CDR3. From germline, CDR1 is KGHDR and CDR2 SFDVKD. The CDR3 loop is CATSELRGRAFF. The CDR3 DNA follows: TGTGCCACCAGTGAGCTCAGGGGGCGAGCTTTCTTT.

This clonotype was seen repeatedly, ten times or more. This chain links TRBV4-1 with TRBJ2-3; weak D call: TRBD1 (5 bases). The germline V and J ends were trimmed by 3 bases and 11 bases, with 15 bases remaining between them. The CDR3 has 13 residues. The germline V gene has CDR1 MGHRA and CDR2 YSYEKL. The CDR3 sequence: CASSQDGWGEQYF. The CDR3 nucleotides are TGCGCCAGCAGCCAGGACGGCTGGGGCGAGCAGTATTTT.

Many counts were recorded for this clonotype. This chain links TRBV6-2 or TRBV6-3 with TRBJ2-5; possible D gene TRBD1, 6 bases. The CDR3 is 15 amino acids. Trimming pared 6 bases from V and 2 bases from J, leaving 16 bases between. Germline V gives CDR1 MNHEY, CDR2 SVGEGT. The CDR3 is CASSPLRQGQETQYF. CDR3 DNA sequence: TGTGCCAGCAGCCCATTACGGCAGGGGCAAGAGACCCAGTACTTC.